This T cell receptor beta chain was identified in a study of T cell repertoires in ileal Crohn's disease. Profiled with immunoSEQ multiplex PCR; TCRdb holds only in-frame clones, not every one. The sample records some 11,000 clones, around 70% being singletons. Time point: neoterminal ileum biopsy at postoperative endoscopy, about 6 months after surgery. J gave up 3 bases and V 2 bases, and 3 bases lay outside the gene matches. This CDR3 has 15 residues. CDR1 is ENHRY, CDR2 SYGVKD, per germline. The receptor comes from an adult with Crohn's disease. Input material: ileal tissue. V is TRBV10-3 and J is TRBJ2-1; 8 nucleotides match TRBD2. The CDR3 loop reads CAISETSGDYNEQFF. CDR3 coding DNA: TGTGCCATCAGTGAGACTAGCGGAGACTACAATGAGCAGTTCTTC.